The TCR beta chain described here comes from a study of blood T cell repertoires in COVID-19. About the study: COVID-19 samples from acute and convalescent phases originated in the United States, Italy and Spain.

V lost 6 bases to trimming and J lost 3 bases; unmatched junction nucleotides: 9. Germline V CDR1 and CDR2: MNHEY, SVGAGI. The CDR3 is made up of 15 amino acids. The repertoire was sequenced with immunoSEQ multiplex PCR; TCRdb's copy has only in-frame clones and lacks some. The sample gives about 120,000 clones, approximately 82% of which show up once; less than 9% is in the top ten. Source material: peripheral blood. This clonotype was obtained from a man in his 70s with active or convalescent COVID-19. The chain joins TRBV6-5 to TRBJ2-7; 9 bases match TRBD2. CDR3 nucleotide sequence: TGTGCCAGCAGGGAGGCTAGCGGGACGGTCTACGAGCAGTACTTC. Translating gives CASREASGTVYEQYF.